The clone carrying this T cell receptor (beta chain) was seen repeatedly, ten times or more. Its antigen is not known. The sample comes from a study of shared clonotypes between healthy human individuals. Study results and caveats: Unshared clonotypes carried lower generation probabilities than those common to all four donors. Blood was the only sampled material, and tissue repertoires likely differ. The represented genetic and exposure-history diversity was limited by the small number of donors.

Per germline, CDR1 MNHEY and CDR2 SVGAGI. V was pared by 4 bases and J by 4 bases, with 5 bases of the junction left unmatched. This CDR3 comprises 16 residues. DNA at around 200 ng, 25,000 to 35,000 T cell genomes, went into sorted-subset replicate PCRs. The protocol was immunoSEQ multiplex PCR, while the TCRdb copy is restricted to in-frame clones and leaves out a portion. The sample lists hundreds of thousands of clones, roughly 70% seen once, with 10% in the top ten. The rearrangement joins TRBV6-5 to TRBJ2-2; 11 bases are shared with TRBD2. The sample consisted of memory CD4+ T cells sorted from blood. Subset meaning: CD45RA-negative fraction. This TCR came from a man under 40 in good health. For the CDR3, the DNA is TGTGCCAGCAGTTTTGCCGGGACTAGCGGCACCGGGGAGCTGTTTTTT. Amino acid sequence: CASSFAGTSGTGELFF.